Shown below are 11 T cell receptor beta chains from a single sample sequenced in a study of blood T cell repertoires in COVID-19. Method: immunoSEQ multiplex PCR; TCRdb's copy keeps in-frame clones and lacks some. The repertoire includes under 200,000 clones, roughly 85% of them detected once, and 1% to 1.2% sits in the top ten. Source material: peripheral blood. The receptor source for this set is a middle-aged man with acute or convalescent COVID-19.

J is TRBJ1-2 and V is TRBV28; 10 positions agree with TRBD1. The germline gives CDR1 MDHEN, CDR2 SYDVKM. The CDR3 consists of 16 residues. Trimming took 6 bases from V and 2 from J; bases not matched to a gene: 9. The DNA for the CDR3 is TGTGCCAGCAGCAACCCGGGACAGGGGAACAACTATGGCTACACCTTC. Amino acids: CASSNPGQGNNYGYTF.

The chain couples TRBV3-1 (or the pseudogene TRBV3-2) to TRBJ1-6; D is unclear. Deletions cut 1 base from V and 7 bases from J, with 8 bases between. Per germline, CDR1 LGHDT and CDR2 YNNKEL (reference sequence). The CDR3 runs 14 residues. DNA for the CDR3: TGTGCCAGCAGCCAAGCGGGCGGGAATTCACCCCTCCACTTT. Translating gives CASSQAGGNSPLHF.

The chain carries TRBV9 and TRBJ1-4; 8 positions match TRBD1. The CDR3 totals 15 residues. CDR1 SGDLS and CDR2 YYNGEE come from the germline V gene. V lost 2 bases to trimming and J lost 8 bases; unmatched junction nucleotides: 8. As DNA, the CDR3 is TGTGCCAGCAGCGTGGAGACAGGGGAAAACGAAAAACTGTTTTTT. Translated, it gives CASSVETGENEKLFF.

The V call is TRBV7-3, the J call TRBJ2-1, with TRBD2 matching 7 bases. Germline V lookup: CDR1 SGHTA, CDR2 FQGTGA. Trimming at V came to 0 bases and at J to 1 base, leaving 9 bases not matched to a gene. The CDR3 runs 18 residues. For the CDR3, the DNA is TGTGCCAGCAGCTTAACGATGGGCCAGGGAGGGTCCTACAATGAGCAGTTCTTC. Its protein product is CASSLTMGQGGSYNEQFF.

V gene TRBV9 combines with J gene TRBJ1-1, with no clear D. V was shortened by 4 bases and J by 0 bases, with 16 bases between the two germline ends. From germline, CDR1 is SGDLS and CDR2 YYNGEE. CDR3 length: 16 residues. CDR3 coding DNA: TGTGCCAGCAGCTCCTCCGATGTCGGTTTGAACACTGAAGCTTTCTTT. Its translation: CASSSSDVGLNTEAFF.

This clone showed up just once. V is TRBV4-3 and J is TRBJ1-1; D gene unclear. Trimming removed 1 base from V and 0 bases from J, with 12 bases in between. This CDR3 spans 16 amino acids. CDR1 is LGHNA, CDR2 YSLEER, per germline. CDR3 DNA sequence: TGCGCCAGCAGCCAAGGAAGACAAAGACTGAACACTGAAGCTTTCTTT. Its translation is CASSQGRQRLNTEAFF.

V is TRBV25-1 and J is TRBJ1-5, with TRBD1 matching over 10 bases. Germline V lookup: CDR1 MGHDK, CDR2 SYGVNS. This CDR3 has 16 residues. Unmatched junction bases numbered 8, after V lost 3 bases and J lost 6 bases. The chain's CDR3 is CASSDTGTGEIQPQHF. CDR3 bases: TGTGCCAGCAGTGATACCGGGACAGGGGAGATTCAGCCCCAGCATTTT.

The J gene is TRBJ1-5, the V gene TRBV10-2; no clear D. The CDR3 spans 12 residues. Per germline, CDR1 WSHSY and CDR2 SAAADI. The V and J ends lost 3 bases and 7 bases respectively, with 7 bases between them. The CDR3 DNA sequence: TGCGCCAGCAGTGAAGACTGGCAGCCCCAGCATTTT. Protein sequence: CASSEDWQPQHF.

This clone occurred many times. The rearrangement uses TRBV30 and TRBJ1-1; 7 nucleotides agree with TRBD1. Unmatched junction bases numbered 7, after V lost 5 bases and J lost 4 bases. Germline values: CDR1 GTSNPN, CDR2 SVGIG (reference sequence). The CDR3 totals 13 residues. In DNA form, the CDR3 reads TGTGCCTGGTTCAACAGGGGTCGCACTGAAGCTTTCTTT. Protein sequence: CAWFNRGRTEAFF.

In its sample, this clone was seen once. The chain joins TRBV5-1 to TRBJ2-5, with TRBD1 identical over 7 bases. This CDR3 contains 16 residues. Per the germline V gene, CDR1 is SGHRS and CDR2 is YFSETQ. The V and J ends lost 0 bases and 2 bases, in that order; junction bases with no gene match: 7. The CDR3 loop reads CASSLALGGRQETQYF. In nucleotides, the CDR3 is TGCGCCAGCAGCTTGGCGCTAGGGGGCCGGCAAGAGACCCAGTACTTC.

The chain joins TRBV4-2 to TRBJ2-3, with 11 bases identical to TRBD2. V lost 5 bases and J lost 0; bases outside the gene matches: 4. Germline values: CDR1 LGHNA, CDR2 YNFKEQ. The CDR3 length is 16 residues. The CDR3 protein is CASSATSGASTDTQYF. CDR3 nucleotides: TGTGCCAGCAGCGCGACTAGCGGGGCTAGCACAGATACGCAGTATTTT.